This T cell receptor (beta chain) derives from a study of blood T cell repertoires in COVID-19. This clone came up a few times. Per the germline V gene, CDR1 is LNHDA and CDR2 is SQIVND (reference sequence). V lost 1 base and J lost 10, with 16 bases in between. The CDR3 has 14 amino acids. Sequencing used immunoSEQ multiplex PCR; TCRdb keeps in-frame clones, though not all of them. The data hold roughly 250,000 clones, with approximately 89% observed a single time. This chain connects TRBV19 to TRBJ1-1; maybe TRBD1 (6 bases). The sequenced material came from PBMCs or T cells enriched from blood (not recorded which). This clonotype was sampled from a woman in her 40s with acute COVID-19. The CDR3, as DNA: TGTGCCAGTAGTATAGGAGGGGGTTTCCTTTCAGCTTTCTTT. This translates into CASSIGGGFLSAFF. Complete variable domain (other parts from reference TRBV19 and TRBJ1-1): DGGITQSPKYLFRKEGQNVTLSCEQNLNHDAMYWYRQDPGQGLRLIYYSQIVNDFQKGDIAEGYSVSREKKESFPLTVTSAQKNPTAFYLCASSIGGGFLSAFFGQGTRLTVV.